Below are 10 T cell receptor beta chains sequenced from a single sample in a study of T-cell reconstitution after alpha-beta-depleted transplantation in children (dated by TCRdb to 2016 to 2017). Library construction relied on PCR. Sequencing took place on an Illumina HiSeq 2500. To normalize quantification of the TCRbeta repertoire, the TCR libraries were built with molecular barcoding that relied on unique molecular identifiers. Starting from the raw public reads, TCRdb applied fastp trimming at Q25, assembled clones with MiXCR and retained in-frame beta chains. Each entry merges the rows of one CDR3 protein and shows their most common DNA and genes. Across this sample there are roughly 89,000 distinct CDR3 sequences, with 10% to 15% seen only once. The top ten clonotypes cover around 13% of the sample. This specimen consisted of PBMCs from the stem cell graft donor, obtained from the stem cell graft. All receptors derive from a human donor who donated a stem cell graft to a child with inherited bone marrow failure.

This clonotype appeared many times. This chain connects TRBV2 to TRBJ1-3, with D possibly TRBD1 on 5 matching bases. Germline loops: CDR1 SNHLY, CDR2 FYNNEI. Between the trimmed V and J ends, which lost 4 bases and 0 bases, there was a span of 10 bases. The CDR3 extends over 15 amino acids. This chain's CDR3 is CASSAGPNSGNTIYF. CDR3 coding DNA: TGTGCCAGCAGTGCGGGGCCCAACTCTGGAAACACCATATATTTT. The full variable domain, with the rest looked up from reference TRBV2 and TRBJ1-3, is EPEVTQTPSHQVTQMGQEVILRCVPISNHLYFYWYRQILGQKVEFLVSFYNNEISEKSEIFDDQFSVERPDGSNFTLKIRSTKLEDSAMYFCASSAGPNSGNTIYFGEGSWLTVV.

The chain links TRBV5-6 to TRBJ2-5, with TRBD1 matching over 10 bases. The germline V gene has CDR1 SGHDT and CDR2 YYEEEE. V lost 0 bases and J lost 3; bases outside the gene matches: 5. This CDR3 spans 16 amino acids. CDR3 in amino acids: CASSLEGQGSKETQYF. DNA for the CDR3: TGTGCCAGCAGCTTGGAGGGACAGGGGTCTAAAGAGACCCAGTACTTC.

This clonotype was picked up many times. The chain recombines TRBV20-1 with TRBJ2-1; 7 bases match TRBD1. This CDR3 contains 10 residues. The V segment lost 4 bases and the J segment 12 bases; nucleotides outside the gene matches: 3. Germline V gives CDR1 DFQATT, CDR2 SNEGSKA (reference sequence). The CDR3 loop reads CSANRDRQFF. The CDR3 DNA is TGCAGTGCTAACCGGGACAGGCAGTTCTTC.

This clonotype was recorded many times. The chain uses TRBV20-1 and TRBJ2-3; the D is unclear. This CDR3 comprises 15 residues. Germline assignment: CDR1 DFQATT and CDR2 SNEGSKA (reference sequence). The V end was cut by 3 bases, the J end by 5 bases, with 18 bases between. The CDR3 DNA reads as TGCAGTGCTAGGAAGGGATCCCACTGGGGAGATACGCAGTATTTT. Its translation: CSARKGSHWGDTQYF.

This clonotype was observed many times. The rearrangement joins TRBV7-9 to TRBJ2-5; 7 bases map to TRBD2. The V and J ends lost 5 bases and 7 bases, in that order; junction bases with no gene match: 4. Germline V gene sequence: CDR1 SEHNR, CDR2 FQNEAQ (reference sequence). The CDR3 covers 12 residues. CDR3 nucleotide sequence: TGTGCCAGCAGCGGACTAGACAGGACCCAGTACTTC. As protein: CASSGLDRTQYF.

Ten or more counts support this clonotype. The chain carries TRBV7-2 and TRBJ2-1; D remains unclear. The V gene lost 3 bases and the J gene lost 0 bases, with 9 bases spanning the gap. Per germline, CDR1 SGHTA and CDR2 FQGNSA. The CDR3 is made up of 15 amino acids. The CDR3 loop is CASSFGGSSYNEQFF. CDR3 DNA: TGTGCCAGCAGCTTTGGCGGTAGCTCCTACAATGAGCAGTTCTTC.

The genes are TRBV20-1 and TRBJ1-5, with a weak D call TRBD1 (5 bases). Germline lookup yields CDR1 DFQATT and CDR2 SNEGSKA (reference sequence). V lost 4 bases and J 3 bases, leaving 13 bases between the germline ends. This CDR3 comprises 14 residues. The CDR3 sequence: CSATSAGLNQPQHF. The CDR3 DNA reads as TGCAGTGCTACCTCGGCGGGGCTCAATCAGCCCCAGCATTTT.

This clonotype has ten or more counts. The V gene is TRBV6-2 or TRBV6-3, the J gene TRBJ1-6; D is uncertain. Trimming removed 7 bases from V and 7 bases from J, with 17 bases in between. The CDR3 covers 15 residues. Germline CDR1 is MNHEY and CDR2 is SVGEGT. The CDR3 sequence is CASTRTQTGNSPLHF. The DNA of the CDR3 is TGTGCCAGCACCCGGACCCAGACGGGAAATTCACCCCTCCACTTT.

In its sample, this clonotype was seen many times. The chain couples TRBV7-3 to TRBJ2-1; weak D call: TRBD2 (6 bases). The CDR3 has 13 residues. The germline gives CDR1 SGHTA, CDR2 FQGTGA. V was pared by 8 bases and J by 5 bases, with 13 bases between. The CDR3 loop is CASGTGTDNEQFF. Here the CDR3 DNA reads TGTGCCAGCGGAACCGGGACTGACAATGAGCAGTTCTTC.

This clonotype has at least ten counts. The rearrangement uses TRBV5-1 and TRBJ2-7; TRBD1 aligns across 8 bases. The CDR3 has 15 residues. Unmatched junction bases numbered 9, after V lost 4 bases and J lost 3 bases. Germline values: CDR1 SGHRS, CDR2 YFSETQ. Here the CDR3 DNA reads TGCGCCAGCAGCCTACACGACGGGACAGGCTACGAGCAGTACTTC. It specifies CASSLHDGTGYEQYF.